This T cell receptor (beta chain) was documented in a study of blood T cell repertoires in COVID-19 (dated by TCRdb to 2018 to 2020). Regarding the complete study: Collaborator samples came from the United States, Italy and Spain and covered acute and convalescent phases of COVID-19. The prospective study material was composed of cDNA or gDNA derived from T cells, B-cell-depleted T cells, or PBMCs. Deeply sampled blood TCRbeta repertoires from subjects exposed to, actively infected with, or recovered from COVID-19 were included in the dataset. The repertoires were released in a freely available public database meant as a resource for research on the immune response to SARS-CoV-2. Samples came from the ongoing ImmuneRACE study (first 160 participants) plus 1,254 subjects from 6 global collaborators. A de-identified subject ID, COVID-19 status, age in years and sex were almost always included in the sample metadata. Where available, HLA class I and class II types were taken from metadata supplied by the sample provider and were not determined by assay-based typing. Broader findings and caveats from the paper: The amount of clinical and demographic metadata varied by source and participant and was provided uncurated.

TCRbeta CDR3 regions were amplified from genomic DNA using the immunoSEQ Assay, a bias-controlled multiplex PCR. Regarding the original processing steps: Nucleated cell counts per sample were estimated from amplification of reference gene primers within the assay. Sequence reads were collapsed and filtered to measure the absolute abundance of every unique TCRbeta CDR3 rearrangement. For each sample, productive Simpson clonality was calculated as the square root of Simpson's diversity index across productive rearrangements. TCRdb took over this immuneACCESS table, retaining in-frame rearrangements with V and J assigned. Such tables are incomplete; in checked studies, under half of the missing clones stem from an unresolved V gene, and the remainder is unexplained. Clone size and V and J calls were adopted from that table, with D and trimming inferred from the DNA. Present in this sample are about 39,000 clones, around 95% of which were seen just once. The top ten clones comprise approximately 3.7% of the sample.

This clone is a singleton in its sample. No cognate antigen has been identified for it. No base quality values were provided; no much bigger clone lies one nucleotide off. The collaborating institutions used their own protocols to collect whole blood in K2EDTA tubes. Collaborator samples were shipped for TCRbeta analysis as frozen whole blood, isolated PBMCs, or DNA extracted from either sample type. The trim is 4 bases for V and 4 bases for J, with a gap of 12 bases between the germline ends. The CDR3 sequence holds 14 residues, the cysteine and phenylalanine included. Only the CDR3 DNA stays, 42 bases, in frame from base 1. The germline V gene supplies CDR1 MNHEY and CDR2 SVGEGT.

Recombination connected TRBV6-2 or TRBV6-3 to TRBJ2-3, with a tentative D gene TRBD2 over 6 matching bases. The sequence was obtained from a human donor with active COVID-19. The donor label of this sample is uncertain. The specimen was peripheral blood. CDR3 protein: CASSSRLGSDTQYF. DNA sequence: TGTGCCAGCAGTTCCAGACTAGGGTCAGATACGCAGTATTTT.